This TCR beta chain was sequenced during a study of patients and donors after allogeneic stem cell transplantation. This CDR3 has 14 amino acids. V was pared by 1 base and J by 1 base, with 7 bases between. From germline, CDR1 is SEHNR and CDR2 FQNEAQ (reference sequence). This clonotype was observed a single time. One entry per CDR3 protein, called by TCRdb with MiXCR from the RT-PCR reads. The repertoire holds over 150,000 distinct CDR3 sequences, roughly two fifths seen once, with 33% in the top ten. Sequencing was performed on blood, either unsorted or a sorted T cell fraction (not recorded which). The chain has TRBV7-9 and TRBJ2-5; D not resolved. This receptor was taken from a human donor who was either an allogeneic HSCT recipient or a stem cell or donor lymphocyte infusion donor (not recorded which). It is not recorded whose cells these are; they may come from a transplant donor. CDR3 in amino acids: CASSLVSAQETQYF. CDR3 nucleotide sequence: TGTGCCAGCAGCTTAGTGTCAGCCCAAGAGACCCAGTACTTC.